This entry is about one TCR beta chain. What this receptor recognizes is not known. Per-base quality was not reported, and no clone a single base away is much larger than it. The data are from a study of T cell changes during pregnancy in multiple sclerosis (dated by TCRdb to the late 2010s). Regarding the research as a whole: The study examined how the T cell repertoire changed over the course of pregnancy in women with multiple sclerosis.

Including the terminal cysteine and phenylalanine, the CDR3 comprises 13 residues. Only CDR3 DNA is held: 39 bases, read in frame from base 1. V is clipped by 0 bases and J by 4 bases, and the sequence between their germline boundaries is 9 bases long. CDR1 and CDR2, looked up from the germline V gene (reference sequence), are GTSNPN and SVGIG. Libraries were made using the immunoSEQ multiplex PCR assay. TCRdb took this table from immuneACCESS and kept in-frame rearrangements with V and J called. Such tables lack part of the clones; where checked against another copy, unresolved V genes explain under half of the gap, and the rest is unexplained. The table for this sample lists about 40,000 clones; around 94% of them were counted only once. Approximately 1.8% of the sample goes to the ten largest clones.

Recombination connected TRBV30 to TRBJ1-1, and the D gene may be TRBD1, 5 bases matching. This clonotype was sampled from a female donor with multiple sclerosis, enrolled in a pregnancy study. The sequencing here drew on peripheral blood, taken in the third trimester of pregnancy. The DNA is TGTGCCTGGAGTGTCGGGGGGTCCACTGAAGCTTTCTTT. This codes for CAWSVGGSTEAFF.